Shown below are 18 T cell receptor beta chains from a single sample sequenced in a study of patients and donors after allogeneic stem cell transplantation. Each CDR3 protein is one row after TCRdb ran MiXCR on the RT-PCR reads. The repertoire holds approximately 250,000 distinct CDR3 sequences, with 13% to 15% as singletons. Sequencing was carried out using blood, either unsorted or a sorted T cell fraction (not recorded which). All receptors derive from a human donor who was either an allogeneic HSCT recipient or a stem cell or donor lymphocyte infusion donor (not recorded which). It is not recorded whose cells these are; they may come from a transplant donor.

There are a few counts of this clonotype. The V and J genes are TRBV21-1 and TRBJ2-3; TRBD2 was called by the table and not checked on the DNA. TRBV21-1 counts as a pseudogene. The length of the CDR3 is 15 residues. In nucleotides, the CDR3 is TGTGCCAGCAGCAGTCGGACTAGCGGAGGGGATACGCAGTATTTT. Residues: CASSSRTSGGDTQYF.

This clonotype was seen many times. The chain uses TRBV20-1 and TRBJ2-5, with D perhaps TRBD1 (6 bases). V was pared by 7 bases and J by 0 bases, with 6 bases between. CDR1 is DFQATT, CDR2 SNEGSKA, per germline (reference sequence). CDR3 length: 11 amino acids. CDR3 amino acids: CSGQDQETQYF. DNA of the CDR3: TGCAGTGGACAGGACCAAGAGACCCAGTACTTC.

This clonotype came up a few times. J is TRBJ1-2 and V is TRBV20-1; the D gene is possibly TRBD1 (6 bases). Germline lookup yields CDR1 DFQATT and CDR2 SNEGSKA (reference sequence). V gave up 4 bases and J gave up 2 bases, with 11 bases separating them. CDR3 length: 13 residues. The CDR3 DNA reads as TGCAGTGCTATGGGGGGGCGAAACTATGGCTACACCTTC. Residues: CSAMGGRNYGYTF.

The CDR3 sequence: CSAREWGLGYGYTF. In nucleotides, the CDR3 is TGCAGTGCTAGAGAGTGGGGGCTCGGCTATGGCTACACCTTC. The chain has TRBV20-1 and TRBJ1-2; a weak D match, TRBD1 (6 bases). The CDR3 consists of 14 residues. Trimming removed 0 bases at V and 4 bases at J, with 12 bases between. The germline gives CDR1 DFQATT, CDR2 SNEGSKA (reference sequence).

The chain couples TRBV3-1 to TRBJ2-7; D assignment may be TRBD1 or TRBD2 (6 bases each). V lost 5 bases to trimming and J lost 4 bases, with 15 bases between them. This CDR3 comprises 14 residues. Germline assignment: CDR1 LGHDT and CDR2 YNNKEL (reference sequence). As DNA, the CDR3 is TGTGCCAGCAGCAGGGGGGCAGGGTTTTACGAGCAGTACTTC. Protein: CASSRGAGFYEQYF.

The chain recombines TRBV5-1 with TRBJ1-1; D gene uncertain. CDR3 length: 14 amino acids. V lost 0 bases and J lost 12, with 18 bases in between. Germline V gene data show CDR1 as SGHRS and CDR2 as YFSETQ. The DNA of the CDR3 is TGCGCCAGCAGCTTGGCGACGGATAGCCCTGCGACTTTCTTT. Translated: CASSLATDSPATFF. Variable domain in full (rest from reference TRBV5-1 and TRBJ1-1): KAGVTQTPRYLIKTRGQQVTLSCSPISGHRSVSWYQQTPGQGLQFLFEYFSETQRNKGNFPGRFSGRQFSNSRSEMNVSTLELGDSALYLCASSLATDSPATFFGQGTRLTVV.

This clonotype was seen a few times. The genes are TRBV2 and TRBJ1-3, with 10 nucleotides matching TRBD1. After removal of 5 bases from V and 0 bases from J, the junction contained 4 bases not matched to a gene. The CDR3 contains 16 residues. Germline V gives CDR1 SNHLY, CDR2 FYNNEI. The CDR3 nucleotides are TGTGCCAGCAGTAGGGACAGGGGAAGCTCTGGAAACACCATATATTTT. Translation: CASSRDRGSSGNTIYF.

Worth noting for this clonotype: This may come from a read error, since a much larger clone is one base off. The CDR3 does not end in the conserved phenylalanine or tryptophan, so this is likely a read error. The CDR3 DNA reads TGTGCCAGCAGTTTCTCGGGCACGAGGACAGATACGCAGTATTTA. It yields the protein CASSFSGTRTDTQYL. This chain joins TRBV27 and TRBJ2-3; D not certain. Between the trimmed V and J ends, which lost 3 bases and 3 bases, there was a span of 13 bases. Germline lookup yields CDR1 MNHEY and CDR2 SMNVEV (reference sequence). CDR3 length equals 15 residues.

This clonotype is a singleton in its sample. This chain links TRBV7-9 with TRBJ2-1; no reliable D call. CDR1 is SEHNR, CDR2 FQNEAQ, per germline (reference sequence). This CDR3 region has 15 residues. The V gene lost 7 bases and the J gene lost 1 base, with 14 bases spanning the gap. Here the CDR3 DNA reads TGTGCCAGCACCCTTGGTGTGGGTTCCTACAATGAGCAGTTCTTC. It encodes CASTLGVGSYNEQFF.

This clonotype was picked up a small number of times. The rearrangement links TRBV7-6 to TRBJ2-2, with D unresolved. Germline V gives CDR1 SGHVS, CDR2 FNYEAQ. V dropped 1 base and J dropped 0 bases, with 9 bases sitting between them. This CDR3 has 16 amino acids. In nucleotides, the CDR3 is TGTGCCAGCAGCTTAGTAGAGGACCCGAACACCGGGGAGCTGTTTTTT. It encodes CASSLVEDPNTGELFF.

This clonotype was observed a handful of times. V usage is TRBV7-2 and J usage is TRBJ2-1, with unresolved D. V was shortened by 1 base and J by 4 bases, with 8 bases between the two germline ends. The germline V gene encodes CDR1 SGHTA and CDR2 FQGNSA. The CDR3 contains 14 residues. CDR3 sequence reads: CASSLVNAYNEQFF. The CDR3 nucleotides are TGTGCCAGCAGCTTAGTTAATGCTTACAATGAGCAGTTCTTC.

This clonotype was counted at least ten times. The V and J genes are TRBV5-1 and TRBJ1-1, with a tentative D call TRBD1 (6 bases). Germline values: CDR1 SGHRS, CDR2 YFSETQ. This CDR3 has 14 residues. The germline V and J ends were trimmed by 5 bases and 0 bases, with 11 bases remaining between them. DNA of the CDR3: TGCGCCAGCAGGTCTGGACAGTTGAACACTGAAGCTTTCTTT. Translating gives CASRSGQLNTEAFF.

The chain couples TRBV3-1 to TRBJ1-1; D may be TRBD1 (6 bases). Germline assignment: CDR1 LGHDT and CDR2 YNNKEL (reference sequence). V lost 4 bases and J 2 bases, leaving 14 bases between the germline ends. The CDR3 length is 15 residues. The CDR3 region is CASSPNRAGNTEAFF. In DNA form, the CDR3 reads TGTGCCAGCAGCCCGAACAGGGCGGGCAACACTGAAGCTTTCTTT.

This clonotype was detected ten times or more. This chain joins TRBV5-1 and TRBJ2-2; perhaps TRBD2 as D (6 bases). Germline CDR1 and CDR2: SGHRS and YFSETQ. V was clipped by 2 bases and J by 0 bases, with 14 bases between them. This CDR3 spans 17 amino acids. CDR3 nucleotide sequence: TGCGCCAGCAGCTTATTCGGGGGAGGAGCGAACACCGGGGAGCTGTTTTTT. It is translated as CASSLFGGGANTGELFF.

This clonotype was detected only a few times. This chain joins TRBV3-1 and TRBJ2-1, with D perhaps matching TRBD2 (7 bases). CDR3 length: 14 residues. The V end was cut by 4 bases, the J end by 5 bases, with 12 bases between. Germline CDR1 is LGHDT and CDR2 is YNNKEL (reference sequence). DNA for the CDR3: TGTGCCAGCAGCCGGCAAGGGGGGGACAATGAGCAGTTCTTC. Protein: CASSRQGGDNEQFF.

This clonotype has just a few counts. The rearrangement links TRBV10-3 to TRBJ2-2; 8 bases are shared with TRBD2. CDR3 size: 16 residues. CDR1 ENHRY and CDR2 SYGVKD come from the germline V gene. With 10 bases clipped from V and 4 bases from J, the junction kept 14 bases outside the gene matches. The DNA for the CDR3 is TGTGCCACCTCAAGGGGGAGCGGGAGTGGCACCGGGGAGCTGTTTTTT. This codes for CATSRGSGSGTGELFF.

V is TRBV13 and J is TRBJ2-1, with a weak D call TRBD2 (6 bases). The CDR3 length is 15 residues. Trimming stripped 5 bases from V and 2 bases from J, with 13 bases between. Germline assignment: CDR1 PRHDT and CDR2 FYEKMQ (reference sequence). The CDR3 here is CASSLGRSPYNEQFF. The CDR3 coding sequence is TGTGCCAGCAGCCTGGGGAGGTCCCCCTACAATGAGCAGTTCTTC.

V is TRBV4-3 and J is TRBJ1-6; 8 bases match TRBD1. V trimming: 4 bases; J trimming: 7 bases; junction bases outside the gene matches: 9. This CDR3 is built from 16 residues. Germline V CDR1 and CDR2: LGHNA, YSLEER. The CDR3 loop reads CASSRATGARNSPLHF. The DNA of the CDR3 is TGCGCCAGCAGCCGGGCGACAGGGGCTAGGAATTCACCCCTCCACTTT.